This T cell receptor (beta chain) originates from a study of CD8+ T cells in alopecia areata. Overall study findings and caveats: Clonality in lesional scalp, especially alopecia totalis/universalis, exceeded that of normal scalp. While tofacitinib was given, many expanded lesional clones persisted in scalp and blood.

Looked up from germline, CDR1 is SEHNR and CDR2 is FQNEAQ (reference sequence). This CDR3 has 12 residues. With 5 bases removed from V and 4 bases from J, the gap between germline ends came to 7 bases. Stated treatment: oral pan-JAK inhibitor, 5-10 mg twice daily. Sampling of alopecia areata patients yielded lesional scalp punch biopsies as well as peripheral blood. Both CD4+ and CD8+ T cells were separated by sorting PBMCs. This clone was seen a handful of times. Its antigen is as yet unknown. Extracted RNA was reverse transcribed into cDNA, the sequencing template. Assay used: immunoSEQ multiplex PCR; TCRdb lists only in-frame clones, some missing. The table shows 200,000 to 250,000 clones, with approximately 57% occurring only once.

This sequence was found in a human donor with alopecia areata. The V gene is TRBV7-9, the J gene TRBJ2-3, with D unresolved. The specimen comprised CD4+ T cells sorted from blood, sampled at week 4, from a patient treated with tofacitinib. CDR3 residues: CASSLIPDTQYF. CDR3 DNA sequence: TGTGCCAGCAGCCTGATCCCAGATACGCAGTATTTT.